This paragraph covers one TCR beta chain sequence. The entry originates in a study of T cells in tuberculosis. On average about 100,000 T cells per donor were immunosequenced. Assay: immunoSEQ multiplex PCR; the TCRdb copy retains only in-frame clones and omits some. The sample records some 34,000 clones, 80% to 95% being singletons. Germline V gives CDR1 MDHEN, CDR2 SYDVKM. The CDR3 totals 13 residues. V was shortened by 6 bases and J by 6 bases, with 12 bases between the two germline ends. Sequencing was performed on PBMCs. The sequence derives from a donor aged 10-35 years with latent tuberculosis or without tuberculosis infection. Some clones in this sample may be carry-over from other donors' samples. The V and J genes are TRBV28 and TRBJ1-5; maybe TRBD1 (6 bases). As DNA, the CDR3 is TGTGCCAGCAGCATTACAGGGATTCAGCCCCAGCATTTT. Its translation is CASSITGIQPQHF.